The subject of this entry is one T cell receptor (beta chain). TCRdb's copy holds only in-frame clones and misses some; the assay was immunoSEQ multiplex PCR. The data show 80,000 or so clones, around nine tenths seen once. The source of the sample is a study of brain T cells in children with intractable seizures. CDR3 size: 13 residues. Between the trimmed V and J ends, which lost 8 bases and 1 base, there was a span of 11 bases. Germline CDR1 and CDR2: MNHEY and SVGAGI. This material consisted of peripheral blood, taken at surgery. V and J are TRBV6-5 and TRBJ1-1; no clear D gene. The TCR comes from a girl aged 2 to 9 with Rasmussen encephalitis and intractable seizures. The CDR3 sequence: CASSMLRNTEAFF. The DNA for the CDR3 is TGTGCCAGCTCCATGTTGCGGAACACTGAAGCTTTCTTT.